Shown below are 5 T cell receptor beta chains from a single sample sequenced in a study of regulatory T cells in long-lasting Graves disease. The TCR beta library used iRepertoire HTBI primers with Arm-PCR amplification of CDR3. MiXCR was run by TCRdb on the multiplex PCR reads, yielding one entry per CDR3 protein. The sample has under 800,000 distinct CDR3 sequences; under 20% are singletons. Time point described: newly diagnosed GD, antithyroid drugs for less than 3 months. Extracted PBMC RNA gave rise to the TCR library. These records were also assigned to another study, of T cells in Graves' hyperthyroidism and ophthalmopathy.

The source was peripheral blood mononuclear cells (PBMCs), collected at new diagnosis, from a patient treated with antithyroid drugs. These receptors were obtained from a woman aged 30 to 39 with Graves disease.

To note about this clonotype: Since a much larger clone is just one base distant, this may be a read error. The V and J genes are TRBV11-2 and TRBJ2-3, with D hard to call. Germline V lookup: CDR1 SGHAT, CDR2 FQNNGV. The CDR3 is made up of 12 amino acids. As DNA, the CDR3 is TGTGTCAGCAGCTTAGTCCCGGATACGCAGTATTTT. Its translation is CVSSLVPDTQYF.

Ten or more counts support this clonotype. The CDR3 sequence is CASSPRQSLDGELFF. CDR3 in DNA: TGTGCCAGCAGCCCGCGACAATCCCTTGACGGGGAGCTGTTTTTT. The chain employs TRBV7-2 and TRBJ2-2, with D unresolved. This CDR3 contains 15 residues. In germline, CDR1 is SGHTA, CDR2 FQGNSA. Deletions cut 5 bases from V and 7 bases from J, with 17 bases between.

This clonotype was seen just once. The V gene is TRBV13, the J gene TRBJ2-1, with a tentative D call TRBD2 (6 bases). This CDR3 region has 17 residues. CDR1 and CDR2 (germline): PRHDT, FYEKMQ (reference sequence). V was shortened by 1 base and J by 0 bases, with 13 bases between the two germline ends. The CDR3 bases are TGTGCCAGCAGCTTAGAGGAGGGGACGAGCTCCTACAATGAGCAGTTCTTC. This encodes CASSLEEGTSSYNEQFF.

In this sample, this clonotype turned up a few times. V and J are TRBV11-1 and TRBJ2-3; 12 nucleotides agree with TRBD1. Unmatched junction bases numbered 7, after V lost 1 base and J lost 8 bases. The CDR3 has 16 amino acids. Germline CDR1 reads SGHAT; CDR2 reads FQDESV (reference sequence). Written as DNA, the CDR3 is TGTGCCAGCAGCTTAGGAGGGACAGGGGGCCGCGGTACGCAGTATTTT. As protein: CASSLGGTGGRGTQYF.

The V and J genes are TRBV9 and TRBJ1-5; weak D call: TRBD1 (6 bases). The CDR3 is made up of 16 amino acids. Germline CDR1 SGDLS, CDR2 YYNGEE. V was clipped by 0 bases and J by 3 bases, with 13 bases between them. The CDR3 here is CASSVGSGAYNQPQHF. In DNA, the CDR3 is TGTGCCAGCAGCGTAGGGTCGGGGGCATACAATCAGCCCCAGCATTTT.